This T cell receptor beta chain is from a study of CD8+CD57+ T cells in acquired aplastic anemia listed by TCRdb under 2018. Study-level background: Extracted DNA from sorted CD4+ and CD8+ cells averaged about 3 ug, ranging from about 0.17 to 27.4 ug. CD8+CD57+ expansion was defined as frequency above the mean frequency observed in healthy subjects.

Trimming removed 5 bases from V and 2 bases from J; the gene matches leave 9 bases unexplained. The germline V gene supplies CDR1 SGHRS and CDR2 YFSETQ. The CDR3 runs 17 residues from the cysteine to the phenylalanine. Only the CDR3 region is kept as DNA, spanning 51 bases read in frame from base 1. Expansion of CD8+CD57+ cells had been shown by flow cytometry in the patients chosen for sequencing. Every patient had a diagnosis of severe acquired aplastic anemia based on International Study of Aplastic Anemia and Agranulocytosis and Camitta criteria. Patients had received no therapy at the time of blood sampling. In the study, sorted CD4+ and CD8+ blood T cells from patients with severe aplastic anemia and from healthy subjects underwent deep sequencing of TCR repertoires. Patients were enrolled in the USA under clinicaltrials.gov protocols 00001620, 01623167, 00001397, 00071045, 00081523 and 00961064. Ficoll-Paque density gradient centrifugation was used to isolate peripheral blood mononuclear cells. Before DNA was extracted, CD4+ and CD8+ T cells were sorted using either FACS or magnetic beads.

General study outcomes and caveats: No significant difference in CD8+ Simpson's diversity was found between patients and healthy controls (P=0.060). Roughly 30 CD8+ CDR3 sequences were found to be shared between patients and controls, but these sequences appeared to be highly expressed in patients and within the immunodominant clones of the patients.

TCR beta VDJ combination and CDR3 sequence profiling used genomic DNA as the template. TCR repertoire sequencing was run on an Illumina HiSeq 2000. The authors' pipeline ran thus. Repertoire assessment relied on Simpson's diversity index, CDR3 size and DJ length profiles, and TRBV/TRBJ rearrangement plots. Whichever DNA sequence was most abundant in the deep sequencing data was defined as the immunodominant clone. CDR3 amino acid sequences were screened for sharing across subjects and were compared with published repertoires and the VDJdb database. The public reads were run again by TCRdb, first through fastp at Q25 and then through MiXCR, and only productive beta chains were kept. Every distinct CDR3 protein forms one entry, paired with its most common genes and DNA. TCRdb's processing, not the authors', yielded these V and J calls. Counted in this sample were hundreds of thousands of distinct CDR3 sequences; over 25% of them appeared once. The ten largest clones capture less than 1% of the sample.

This clonotype was detected a few times. What antigen it recognizes has not been identified. No base-level quality is on record; no much larger clone is a single base apart. The rearranged segments are TRBV5-1 and TRBJ1-6, with 8 bases matching TRBD1. Sequencing used sorted CD4+, CD8+, or CD8+CD57+ T cells (not recorded which) from PBMCs. This TCR was recovered from a human donor with aplastic anemia. The CDR3 here reads CASRHRTGQAYNSPLHF. The DNA sequence follows: TGCGCCAGCAGGCATAGGACAGGGCAAGCCTATAATTCACCCCTCCACTTT.